This TCR beta chain was identified in a study of OX40 agonist ivuxolimab in advanced cancers. Regarding the research as a whole: Ivuxolimab, which targeted the costimulatory receptor OX40 (CD134), was an agonistic, fully human IgG2 monoclonal antibody. The purpose of peripheral TCRbeta sequencing was to test whether ivuxolimab changed TCR sequence diversity and led to clonal T-cell expansion. Of the roughly 53 patients in dose escalation, about 19 had hepatocellular carcinoma, roughly 15 had melanoma, 9 had renal cell carcinoma and 9 had head and neck cancer. Three dose-escalation patients achieved partial responses, one with hepatocellular carcinoma and two with cutaneous melanoma. A male proportion of around 81% and a mean age of approximately 62 years, ranging from about 23 to 90, were recorded for the dose-escalation cohort. The paper describes the monotherapy dose-escalation part (N = 52 patients) of the phase I trial of ivuxolimab. Prior anti-PD-1, anti-PD-L1 or anti-CTLA-4 therapy was permitted, and checkpoint inhibitors had been received by around 40% of dose-escalation patients. Intravenous ivuxolimab was administered to patients every 2 weeks at six dose levels: 0.01, 0.1, 0.3, 1.5, 3 and 10 mg/kg. Overall results and qualifications from the work: On average, CD8+ T cells showed more expanded clones than CD4+ T cells after ivuxolimab. In partial responders in the 0.1-3.0 mg/kg groups, normalized peripheral clonal expansion was found to be among the lowest, especially among CD8+ T cells. Antigen specificity was not determined for the clonally expanded peripheral T cells. Low levels of normalized T-cell clonal expansion were also seen in some nonresponding patients. At doses from 0.1 to 3.0 mg/kg, clonal expansion was seen in both CD4+ and CD8+ blood T cells between baseline and week 6.

Remarks on this clone: Its antigen is currently not known. No base qualities exist here, and no much larger clone lies one base off it.

Patients with a history of autoimmune disease or receiving systemic immunosuppression were excluded from the trial. Peripheral blood for TCR sequencing was collected from all dose cohorts at baseline, on cycle 4 day 1, and on cycle 7 day 1. Samples came from an open-label, multicenter, first-in-human phase I dose-escalation trial of ivuxolimab. The trial enrolled adults with locally advanced or metastatic head and neck squamous cell, hepatocellular, melanoma or renal cell carcinoma. CD4+ and CD8+ T cells were sorted separately from peripheral blood before TCR sequencing. Between the V and J ends, shortened by 7 bases and 5 bases respectively, the junction contains 15 bases. The CDR3 covers 13 residues, taking in both the cysteine and the phenylalanine. Only CDR3 DNA is held: 39 bases, read in frame from base 1. The germline V gene (reference sequence) gives CDR1 as LNHDA and CDR2 as SQIVND. For sequencing of the TCRbeta CDR3 region, genomic DNA was extracted from the sorted cells. TCRbeta CDR3 regions were sequenced using the immunoSEQ Assay. TCRdb retrieved this table from immuneACCESS and kept in-frame rearrangements only. Not all clones are present; in checked studies, unresolved V genes account for under half, and no reason is known for the remainder. The sample has fewer than 40,000 clones on record, over 60% of them singletons. The top ten constitute around 13% of the sample.

The sequencing here drew on CD4+ or CD8+ T cells sorted from blood, taken in a trial of the OX40 agonist ivuxolimab. The receptor was isolated from an adult with an advanced solid tumor such as melanoma, head and neck, liver or kidney cancer. The sequence links TRBV19 to TRBJ2-7, with a weak D call of TRBD2 (8 bases match). The DNA is TGTGCCAGTACCCCGGGAGGGGGCAACGAGCAGTACTTC. Translated, this is CASTPGGGNEQYF.